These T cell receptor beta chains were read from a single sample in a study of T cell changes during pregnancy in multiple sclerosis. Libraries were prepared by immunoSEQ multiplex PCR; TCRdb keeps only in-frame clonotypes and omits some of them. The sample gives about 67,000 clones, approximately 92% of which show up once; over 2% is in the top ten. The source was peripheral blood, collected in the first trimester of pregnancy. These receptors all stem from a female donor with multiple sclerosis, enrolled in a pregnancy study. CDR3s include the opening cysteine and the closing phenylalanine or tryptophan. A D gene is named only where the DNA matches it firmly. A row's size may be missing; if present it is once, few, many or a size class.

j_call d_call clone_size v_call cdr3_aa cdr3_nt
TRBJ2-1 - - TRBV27 CATTGERYRGEQFF TGTGCCACCACGGGTGAGAGGTATCGGGGTGAGCAGTTCTTC
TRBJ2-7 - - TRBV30 CAWSGAYEQYF TGTGCCTGGAGCGGAGCCTACGAGCAGTACTTC
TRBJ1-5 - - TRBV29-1 CSVEYNSNQPQHF TGCAGCGTTGAATACAATAGCAATCAGCCCCAGCATTTT
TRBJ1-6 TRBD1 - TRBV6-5 CASRTGQGLPLHF TGTGCCAGCAGGACAGGACAGGGTCTACCCCTCCACTTT
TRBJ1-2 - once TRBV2 CASSPRRQPSYGYTF TGTGCCAGCTCGCCTCGGCGGCAGCCAAGCTATGGCTACACCTTC
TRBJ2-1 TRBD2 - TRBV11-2 CASADAGASGNNEQFF TGTGCCAGCGCTGATGCCGGCGCTAGCGGAAACAATGAGCAGTTCTTC
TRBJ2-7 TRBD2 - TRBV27 CASRSLGDLAGRRYEQYF TGTGCCAGCCGATCCCTCGGGGACCTAGCGGGAAGAAGGTACGAGCAGTACTTC
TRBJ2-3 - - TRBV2 CASTWGRPRGDTQYF TGTGCCAGCACCTGGGGCAGACCAAGGGGGGATACGCAGTATTTT
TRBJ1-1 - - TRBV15 CATGTRRPMPGAVTEAFF TGTGCCACTGGGACACGACGCCCAATGCCTGGGGCGGTCACTGAAGCTTTCTTT
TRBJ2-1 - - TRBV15 CATSRDIGGYNEQFF TGTGCCACCAGCAGAGATATCGGGGGCTACAATGAGCAGTTCTTC
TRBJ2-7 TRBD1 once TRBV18 CASSRDRAYEQYF TGTGCCAGCTCGCGGGACAGGGCCTACGAGCAGTACTTC
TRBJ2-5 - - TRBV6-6 CASSFDWETQYF TGTGCCAGCAGTTTCGACTGGGAGACCCAGTACTTC
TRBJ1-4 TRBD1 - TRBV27 CASSPGQGAWEKLFF TGTGCCAGCAGTCCGGGACAGGGGGCATGGGAAAAACTGTTTTTT
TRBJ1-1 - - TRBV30 CAWGAQVEAFF TGTGCCTGGGGGGCGCAGGTTGAAGCTTTCTTT
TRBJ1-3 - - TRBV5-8 CASSLRFGDISGNTIYF TGTGCCAGCAGCTTGCGGTTCGGGGATATTTCTGGAAACACCATATATTTT
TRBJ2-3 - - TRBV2 CASSKDWSTDTQYF TGTGCCAGCAGTAAGGACTGGTCCACAGATACGCAGTATTTT
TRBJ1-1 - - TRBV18 CASSPGRLVNTEAFF TGTGCCAGCTCACCAGGGCGCCTGGTGAACACTGAAGCTTTCTTT
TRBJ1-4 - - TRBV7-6 CASSLRPSSENEKLFF TGTGCCAGCAGCTTACGCCCCTCAAGCGAAAATGAAAAACTGTTTTTT
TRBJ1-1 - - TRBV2 CASSEAATVRERWNTEAFF TGTGCCAGCAGTGAAGCGGCTACAGTGCGGGAGAGATGGAACACTGAAGCTTTCTTT
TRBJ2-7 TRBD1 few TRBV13 CASSLGTGIPSEQYF TGTGCCAGCAGCTTGGGGACAGGGATTCCCTCCGAGCAGTACTTC
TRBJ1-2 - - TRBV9 CASSVGGGTIRYGYTF TGTGCCAGCAGCGTAGGGGGGGGGACAATACGCTATGGCTACACCTTC
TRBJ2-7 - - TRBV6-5 CASSYSPNSSPEQYF TGTGCCAGCAGTTATTCACCCAATTCTAGCCCCGAGCAGTACTTC
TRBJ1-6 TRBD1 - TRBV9 CASSALGQGISPLHF TGTGCCAGCAGCGCCTTGGGACAGGGAATATCACCCCTCCACTTT
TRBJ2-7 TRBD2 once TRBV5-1 CASRYDPLADYEQYF TGCGCCAGCAGATATGACCCACTAGCGGACTACGAGCAGTACTTC
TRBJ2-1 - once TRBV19 CASNQAMGSYNEQFF TGTGCCAGTAATCAGGCGATGGGCTCCTACAATGAGCAGTTCTTC
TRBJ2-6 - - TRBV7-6 CASSPPPAGASGANVLTF TGTGCCAGCAGCCCCCCCCCAGCTGGGGCCTCTGGGGCCAACGTCCTGACTTTC
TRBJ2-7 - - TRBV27 CASSSRRTGEQYF TGTGCCAGCAGTTCCCGGAGGACCGGTGAGCAGTACTTC
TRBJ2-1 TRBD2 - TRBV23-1 CASSQSLGLAGGLDSTQDEQFF TGCGCCAGCAGTCAATCGTTGGGACTAGCGGGGGGGTTAGACTCAACTCAGGATGAGCAGTTCTTC
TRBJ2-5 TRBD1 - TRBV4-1 CASSQAPTGIETQYF TGCGCCAGCAGCCAAGCACCGACAGGGATAGAGACCCAGTACTTC
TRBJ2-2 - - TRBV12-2 CASRLVLRASGGGTGELFF TGTGCAAGTCGCTTAGTCCTGAGAGCGTCGGGGGGCGGCACCGGGGAGCTGTTTTTT
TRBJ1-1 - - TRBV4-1 CASSQPPGGTEAFF TGCGCCAGCAGCCAACCCCCGGGAGGCACTGAAGCTTTCTTT
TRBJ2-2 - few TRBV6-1 CASSEASFPGELFF TGTGCCAGCAGTGAGGCCTCATTCCCCGGGGAGCTGTTTTTT
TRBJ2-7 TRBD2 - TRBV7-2 CASSPQGLAGIEQYF TGTGCCAGCAGCCCGCAGGGACTAGCGGGAATCGAGCAGTACTTC
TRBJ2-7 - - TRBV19 CASSSGLSYEQYF TGTGCCAGTAGTTCCGGACTATCCTACGAGCAGTACTTC
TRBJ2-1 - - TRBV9 CASSVGGIGNEQFF TGTGCCAGCAGCGTGGGGGGTATTGGCAATGAGCAGTTCTTC
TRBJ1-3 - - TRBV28 CASGRVHSGNTIYF TGTGCCAGCGGGCGGGTCCACTCTGGAAACACCATATATTTT
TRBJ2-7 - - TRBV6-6 CASSLLGSRPEQYF TGTGCCAGCAGTTTGCTTGGGAGTAGGCCCGAGCAGTACTTC
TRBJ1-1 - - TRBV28 CASSLRFNYTEAFF TGTGCCAGCAGTTTAAGATTCAACTACACTGAAGCTTTCTTT
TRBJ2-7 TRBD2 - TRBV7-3 CASSSIAGVSEQYF TGTGCCAGCAGCTCAATAGCGGGGGTGTCCGAGCAGTACTTC
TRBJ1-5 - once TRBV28 CASSFPSSNQPQHF TGTGCCAGCAGTTTCCCGTCTAGCAATCAGCCCCAGCATTTT
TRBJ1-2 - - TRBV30 CAWIQGSYGYTF TGTGCCTGGATCCAGGGGAGCTATGGCTACACCTTC
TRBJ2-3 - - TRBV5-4 CAMRAGPGADTQYF TGTGCCATGCGGGCGGGGCCCGGAGCAGATACGCAGTATTTT
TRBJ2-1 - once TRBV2 CASSGRGYNEQFF TGTGCCAGCAGTGGAAGGGGTTACAATGAGCAGTTCTTC
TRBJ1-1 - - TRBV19 CASSIALWTGRATEAFF TGTGCCAGTAGTATAGCCCTATGGACGGGCAGGGCCACTGAAGCTTTCTTT
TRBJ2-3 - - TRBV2 CASSGDSGDTQYF TGTGCCAGCAGTGGGGACTCCGGGGATACGCAGTATTTT
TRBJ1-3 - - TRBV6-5 CASRGGNTIYF TGTGCCAGTCGGGGGGGAAACACCATATATTTT
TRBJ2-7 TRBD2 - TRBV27 CASTWTSGAYEQYF TGTGCCAGCACCTGGACTAGCGGGGCCTACGAGCAGTACTTC
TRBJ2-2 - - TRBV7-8 CASSLLSNTGELFF TGTGCCAGCAGCCTCCTTTCGAACACCGGGGAGCTGTTTTTT
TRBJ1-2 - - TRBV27 CASSLSETGSGYTF TGTGCCAGCAGTTTATCCGAGACAGGCAGTGGCTACACCTTC
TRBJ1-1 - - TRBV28 CASSSGRRIEAFF TGTGCCAGCAGTTCAGGACGGAGGATTGAAGCTTTCTTT
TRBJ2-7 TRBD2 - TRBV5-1 CASSLAGKRGSYEQYF TGCGCCAGCAGCTTGGCCGGAAAGCGGGGTTCCTACGAGCAGTACTTC
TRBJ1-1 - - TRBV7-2 CASSWTLNTEAFF TGTGCCAGCAGCTGGACATTGAACACTGAAGCTTTCTTT
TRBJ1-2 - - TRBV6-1 CASSEAGRQGFGYTF TGTGCCAGCAGTGAAGCCGGAAGGCAGGGTTTTGGCTACACCTTC
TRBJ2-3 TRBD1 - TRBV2 CAGGSGTGATDTQYF TGTGCCGGGGGCTCCGGGACAGGGGCCACAGATACGCAGTATTTT
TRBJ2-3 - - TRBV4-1 CASSQVVAASSTDTQYF TGCGCCAGCAGCCAAGTCGTAGCGGCTTCTAGCACAGATACGCAGTATTTT